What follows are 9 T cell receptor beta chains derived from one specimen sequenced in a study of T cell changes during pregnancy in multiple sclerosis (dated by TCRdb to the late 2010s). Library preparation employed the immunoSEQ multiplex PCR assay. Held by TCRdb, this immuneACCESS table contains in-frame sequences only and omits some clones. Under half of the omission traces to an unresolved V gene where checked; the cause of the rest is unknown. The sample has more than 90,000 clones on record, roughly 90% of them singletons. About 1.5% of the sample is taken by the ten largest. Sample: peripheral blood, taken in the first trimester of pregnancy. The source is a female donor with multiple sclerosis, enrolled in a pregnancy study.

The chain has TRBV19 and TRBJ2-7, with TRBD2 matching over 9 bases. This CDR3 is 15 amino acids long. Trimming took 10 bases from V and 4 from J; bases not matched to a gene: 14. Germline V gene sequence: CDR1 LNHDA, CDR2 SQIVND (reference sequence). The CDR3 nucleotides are TGTGCCACCAGGTGGGGTAGCGGGAGCTTATACGAGCAGTACTTC. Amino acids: CATRWGSGSLYEQYF. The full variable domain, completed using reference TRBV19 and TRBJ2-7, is DGGITQSPKYLFRKEGQNVTLSCEQNLNHDAMYWYRQDPGQGLRLIYYSQIVNDFQKGDIAEGYSVSREKKESFPLTVTSAQKNPTAFYLCATRWGSGSLYEQYFGPGTRLTVT.

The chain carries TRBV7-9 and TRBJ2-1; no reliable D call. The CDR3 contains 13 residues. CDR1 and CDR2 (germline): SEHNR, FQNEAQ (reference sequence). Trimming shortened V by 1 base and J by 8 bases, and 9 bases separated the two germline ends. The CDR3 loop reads CASSLVLNYEQFF. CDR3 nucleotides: TGTGCCAGCAGCTTAGTTCTTAACTATGAGCAGTTCTTC. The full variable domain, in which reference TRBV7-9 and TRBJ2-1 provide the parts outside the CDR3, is DTGVSQNPRHKITKRGQNVTFRCDPISEHNRLYWYRQTLGQGPEFLTYFQNEAQLEKSRLLSDRFSAERPKGSFSTLEIQRTEQGDSAMYLCASSLVLNYEQFFGPGTRLTVL.

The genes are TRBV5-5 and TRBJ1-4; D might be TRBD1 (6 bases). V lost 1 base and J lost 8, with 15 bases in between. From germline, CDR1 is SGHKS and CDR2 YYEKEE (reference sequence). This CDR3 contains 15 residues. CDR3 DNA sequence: TGTGCCAGCAGCTTGTTACAGGGTCTTCAAGAAAAACTGTTTTTT. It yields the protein CASSLLQGLQEKLFF. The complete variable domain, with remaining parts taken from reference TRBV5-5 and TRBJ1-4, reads DAGVTQSPTHLIKTRGQQVTLRCSPISGHKSVSWYQQVLGQGPQFIFQYYEKEERGRGNFPDRFSARQFPNYSSELNVNALLLGDSALYLCASSLLQGLQEKLFFGSGTQLSVL.

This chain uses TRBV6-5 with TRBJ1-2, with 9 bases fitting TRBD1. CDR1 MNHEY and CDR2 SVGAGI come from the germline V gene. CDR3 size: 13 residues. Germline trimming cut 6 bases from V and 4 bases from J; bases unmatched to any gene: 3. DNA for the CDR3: TGTGCCAGCAGCCGGGACAGGGTCTATGGCTACACCTTC. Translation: CASSRDRVYGYTF.

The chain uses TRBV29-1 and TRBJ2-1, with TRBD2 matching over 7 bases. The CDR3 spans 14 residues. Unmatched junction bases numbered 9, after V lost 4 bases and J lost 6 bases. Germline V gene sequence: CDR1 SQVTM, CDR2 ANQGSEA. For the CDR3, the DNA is TGCAGCGTTGTGGGTCTAGCGGCCGCCAATGAGCAGTTCTTC. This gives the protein CSVVGLAAANEQFF.

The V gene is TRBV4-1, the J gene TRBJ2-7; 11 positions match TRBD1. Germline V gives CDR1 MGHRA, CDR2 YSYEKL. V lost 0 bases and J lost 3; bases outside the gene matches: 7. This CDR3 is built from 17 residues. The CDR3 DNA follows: TGCGCCAGCAGCCAAGAAAGGGGACAGGGGGGATACTACGAGCAGTACTTC. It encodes CASSQERGQGGYYEQYF.

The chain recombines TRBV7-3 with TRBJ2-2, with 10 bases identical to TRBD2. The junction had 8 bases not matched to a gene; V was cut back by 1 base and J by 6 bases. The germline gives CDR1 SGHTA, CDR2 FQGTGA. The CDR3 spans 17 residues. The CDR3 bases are TGTGCCAGCAGCTTAAACTCAGCGGGAGGGCCCCCCGGGGAGCTGTTTTTT. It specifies CASSLNSAGGPPGELFF.

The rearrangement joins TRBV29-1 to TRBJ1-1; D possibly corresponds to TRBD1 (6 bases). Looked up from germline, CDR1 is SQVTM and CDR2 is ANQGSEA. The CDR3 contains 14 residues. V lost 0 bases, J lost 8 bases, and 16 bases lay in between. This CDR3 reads CSVEDLLGAREAFF. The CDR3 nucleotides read TGCAGCGTTGAAGATCTTCTGGGGGCCCGGGAAGCTTTCTTT.

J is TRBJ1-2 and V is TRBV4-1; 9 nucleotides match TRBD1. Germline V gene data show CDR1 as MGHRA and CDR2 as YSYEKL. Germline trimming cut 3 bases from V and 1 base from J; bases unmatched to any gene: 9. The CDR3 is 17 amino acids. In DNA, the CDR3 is TGCGCCAGCAGCCAGGTTCAAACAGGGGGCCATAACTATGGCTACACCTTC. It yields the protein CASSQVQTGGHNYGYTF.